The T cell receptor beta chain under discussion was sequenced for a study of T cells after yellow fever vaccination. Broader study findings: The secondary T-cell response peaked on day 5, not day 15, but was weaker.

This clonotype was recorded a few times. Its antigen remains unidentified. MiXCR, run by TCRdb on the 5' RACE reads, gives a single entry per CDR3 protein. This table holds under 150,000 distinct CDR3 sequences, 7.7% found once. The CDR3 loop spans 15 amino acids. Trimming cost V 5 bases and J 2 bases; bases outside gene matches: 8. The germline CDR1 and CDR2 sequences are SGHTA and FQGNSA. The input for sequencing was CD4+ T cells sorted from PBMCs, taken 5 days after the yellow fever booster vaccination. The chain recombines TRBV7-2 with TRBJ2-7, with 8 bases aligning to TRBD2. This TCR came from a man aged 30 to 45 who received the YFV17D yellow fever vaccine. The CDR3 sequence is CASSPRGGDAYEQYF. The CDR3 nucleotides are TGTGCCAGCAGCCCCCGGGGGGGGGACGCCTACGAGCAGTACTTC.